The next 24 T cell receptor gamma chains were all read from a single sample in a study of gamma-delta chains in newborns, infants, children. TCRdb fed the reads into CATT to redo clone calling. The data contain approximately 840 gamma-chain clones, approximately 39% of them singletons. Sample: blood. These receptors came from a child who was a newborn, infant or young child, either healthy, febrile or measles-vaccinated (not recorded which).

Points on this clone: A read error may explain this, as a much larger clone is one base away. The rearrangement links TRGV9 to TRGJP. TCRdb leaves out the J gene; it was filled in here by matching the DNA to germline. Germline V CDR1 and CDR2: GITISATS, ISYDGTV (reference sequence). This CDR3 region has 15 residues. The CDR3 bases are TGTGCCTTGTGGGGGGTGAAGTTGGGCAAAAAAATCAAGGTATTT. Residues: CALWGVKLGKKIKVF.

This chain uses TRGV8 with TRGJ1 or TRGJ2. The J gene, not given by TCRdb, was assigned here from a germline match of the nucleotide sequence. With V trimmed by 1 base and J by 7 bases, 4 bases remained unmatched. From germline, CDR1 is VENAVY and CDR2 YDSYNSRV. The CDR3 is 12 residues long. The CDR3 loop reads CATWDRGYKKLF. The CDR3 DNA reads TGTGCCACCTGGGATAGAGGCTATAAGAAACTCTTT.

In the case of this clone: A much larger clone differs from this one at a single base, so this may be a read error. The chain carries TRGV3 and TRGJ1 or TRGJ2. The J gene was missing in TCRdb and was found by matching the end of the DNA to germline. The CDR3 is 14 amino acids. The V gene end was trimmed by 0 bases and the J gene end by 3 bases; junction bases not matched to a gene: 5. Germline CDR1 is VTNTFY and CDR2 is YDVSTARD (reference sequence). As DNA, the CDR3 is TGTGCCACCTGGGACAGGTGGGGTTATTATAAGAAACTCTTT. This encodes CATWDRWGYYKKLF.

The CDR3: CATWDCSNYYKKLF. CDR3 DNA sequence: TGTGCCACCTGGGACTGTTCGAATTATTATAAGAAACTCTTT. The V gene is uncalled and the J gene is TRGJ1 or TRGJ2. The CDR3 runs to 14 residues.

In its sample, this clone was seen a few times. This same CDR3 is encoded by further DNA sequences in the sample. V is TRGV9 and J is TRGJP. The J gene, missing from TCRdb, was assigned here through DNA to germline matching. V was pared by 6 bases and J by 9 bases, with 8 bases of the junction left unmatched. The CDR3 spans 15 residues. From germline, CDR1 is GITISATS and CDR2 ISYDGTV (reference sequence). The CDR3 is CALWLVGLGKKIKVF. CDR3 in DNA: TGTGCCTTGTGGCTCGTCGGGTTGGGCAAAAAAATCAAGGTATTT.

This clone came up a few times. Other DNA sequences in this specimen translate into the identical CDR3. The chain links TRGV8 to TRGJP1. The J gene, missing from TCRdb, was assigned here through DNA to germline matching. The CDR3 runs to 12 residues. Germline CDR1 and CDR2: VENAVY and YDSYNSRV. V shed 2 bases and J 6 bases; nucleotides not matched to a gene: 0. In nucleotides, the CDR3 is TGTGCCACCTGGGATACTGGTTGGTTCAAGATATTT. Residues: CATWDTGWFKIF.

As to this clone: Other DNA sequences in the sample encode the same CDR3. This chain uses TRGV9 with TRGJP. Since TCRdb gives no J gene, matching the DNA to germline was used here to assign it. J lost 5 bases, V lost 0 bases, and 7 bases had no gene match. The length of the CDR3 is 18 residues. Germline V gene data show CDR1 as GITISATS and CDR2 as ISYDGTV (reference sequence). The chain's CDR3 is CALWEVQSEELGKKIKVF. The CDR3 DNA follows: TGTGCCTTGTGGGAGGTGCAGTCAGAAGAGTTGGGCAAAAAAATCAAGGTATTT.

Comments on this clone: Possible read error: a much larger clone is one base away. The chain links TRGV5 to TRGJ1 or TRGJ2. The J gene, left out of TCRdb, was set here by checking the DNA against germline. The V gene's germline CDR1 is VINAFY and CDR2 YDVSNSKD. This CDR3 has 17 residues. The CDR3 reads CATGDSQIGKNYYKKLF. CDR3 DNA sequence: TGTGCCACCGGGGACAGCCAAATCGGAAAAAATTATTATAAGAAACTCTTT.

Note on this clone: This same CDR3 is encoded by further DNA sequences in the sample. Called V gene: TRGV9; the J gene was not called. CDR1 is GITISATS and CDR2 is ISYDGTV in the germline V gene (reference sequence). The CDR3 has 14 amino acids. Here the CDR3 reads CALWEVLGKKIKVF. CDR3 bases: TGTGCCTTGTGGGAGGTGTTGGGCAAAAAAATCAAAGTATTT.

The rearrangement joins TRGV9 to TRGJP. No J gene was available from TCRdb, and it was assigned here by a germline match of the DNA. The V gene end was trimmed by 0 bases and the J gene end by 5 bases; junction bases not matched to a gene: 4. This CDR3 comprises 17 residues. CDR1 GITISATS and CDR2 ISYDGTV come from the germline V gene (reference sequence). This CDR3 is CALWEVHKELGKKIKVF. DNA for the CDR3: TGTGCCTTGTGGGAGGTGCACAAAGAGTTGGGCAAAAAAATCAAGGTATTT.

This clone was picked up a small number of times. Other DNA sequences in this specimen translate into the identical CDR3. The chain combines TRGV9 with TRGJP. Here the J gene was assigned by germline matching of the DNA, as TCRdb has none. The CDR3 contains 17 residues. The V and J ends lost 0 bases and 4 bases, in that order; junction bases with no gene match: 3. Germline-derived CDR1 and CDR2 are GITISATS and ISYDGTV (reference sequence). CDR3 in DNA: TGTGCCTTGTGGGAGGTGGGCCAAGAGTTGGGCAAAAAAATCAAGGTATTT. Amino acids: CALWEVGQELGKKIKVF.

The sample holds a few counts of this clone. V and J are TRGV8 and TRGJ1 or TRGJ2. TCRdb gives no J gene; it was assigned here by matching the DNA to germline. There are 12 residues in the CDR3. V dropped 3 bases and J dropped 4; count of bases not matched to a gene: 3. Germline CDR1 reads VENAVY; CDR2 reads YDSYNSRV. CDR3 loop: CATWDSYYKKLF. The DNA for the CDR3 is TGTGCCACCTGGGATTCATATTATAAGAAACTCTTT.

This clone was observed a few times. The sample has other DNA sequences that encode this CDR3 too. This sequence joins TRGV9 and TRGJP. TCRdb carries no J gene annotation; the J gene was assigned here by matching the DNA with germline. J lost 1 base, V lost 1 base, and 1 base had no gene match. The CDR3 runs to 17 residues. The germline V gene has CDR1 GITISATS and CDR2 ISYDGTV (reference sequence). The CDR3 nucleotides are TGTGCCTTGTGGGAGGTAGGGCAAGAGTTGGGCAAAAAAATCAAGGTATTT. Translation: CALWEVGQELGKKIKVF.

The genes are TRGV5 and TRGJ1 or TRGJ2. No J gene was available from TCRdb, and it was assigned here by a germline match of the DNA. Germline CDR1 and CDR2: VINAFY and YDVSNSKD. The junction had 17 bases not matched to a gene; V was cut back by 0 bases and J by 3 bases. The CDR3 has 18 residues. The CDR3 loop reads CATWDRRHFFFFYYKKLF. The CDR3 coding sequence is TGTGCCACCTGGGACAGGCGACATTTTTTTTTTTTTTATTATAAGAAACTCTTT.

The chain uses TRGV2 and TRGJ1 or TRGJ2. The J gene, missing from TCRdb, was assigned here through DNA to germline matching. The V gene end was trimmed by 0 bases and the J gene end by 8 bases; junction bases not matched to a gene: 10. CDR3 size: 14 residues. Germline V gene lookup returns CDR1 EGSNGY and CDR2 YDSYNSKV. The CDR3 sequence is CATWDGLYLNKKLF. The CDR3 region has the DNA TGTGCCACCTGGGACGGGCTTTATCTCAATAAGAAACTCTTT.

About this clone: A much larger clone lies a single base off, so this may be a read error. V and J are TRGV9 and TRGJP. TCRdb offers no J gene call, so here the DNA was matched to germline to obtain one. The CDR3 has 13 residues. CDR1 GITISATS and CDR2 ISYDGTV come from the germline V gene (reference sequence). The CDR3 here is CALWELGKKNKVF. CDR3 DNA sequence: TGTGCCTTGTGGGAGTTGGGCAAAAAAAACAAGGTATTT.

Only one count was recorded for this clone. At one end the junction does not follow the germline gene, possibly because of a read error. This chain connects TRGV9 to TRGJP. The J gene, not given by TCRdb, was assigned here from a germline match of the nucleotide sequence. The CDR3 runs to 18 residues. CDR1 GITISATS and CDR2 ISYDGTV come from the germline V gene (reference sequence). The CDR3 bases are TGTGCCTTGTGGGGGGTGCATGAATCGAAGTTGGGCAAAAAAATCAAGGTATTT. Protein sequence: CALWGVHESKLGKKIKVF.

Of note for this clone: Distinct nucleotide sequences in the sample also encode this CDR3. The V gene corresponds to TRGV9; no J gene was called. CDR3 length equals 17 residues. Germline CDR1 reads GITISATS; CDR2 reads ISYDGTV (reference sequence). The CDR3 DNA is TGTGCCTTGTGGGAGGTGTATCAAGGGTTGGGCAAAAAAATCAAGGTGTTT. Protein product: CALWEVYQGLGKKIKVF.

By proportion, this clone is large (0.1 to 1%). At the DNA level, this CDR3 is encoded by other sequences in the same sample as well. J is TRGJP1 and V is TRGV9. TCRdb does not report a J gene; here it was assigned by matching the DNA to germline references. Germline loops: CDR1 GITISATS, CDR2 ISYDGTV (reference sequence). The CDR3 consists of 18 residues. V shed 0 bases and J 2 bases; nucleotides not matched to a gene: 12. In DNA, the CDR3 is TGTGCCTTGTGGGAGGTGCAGGTTTCTTACACCACTGGTTGGTTCAAGATATTT. This encodes CALWEVQVSYTTGWFKIF.

Details on this clone: Germline and junction disagree at one end, which may indicate a read error. Other DNA sequences within the sample encode an identical CDR3. This rearrangement joins TRGV9 to TRGJ1 or TRGJ2. Here the J gene was assigned by germline matching of the DNA, as TCRdb has none. CDR3 length equals 12 residues. Germline lookup yields CDR1 GITISATS and CDR2 ISYDGTV (reference sequence). This CDR3 is CALWEVRYKKLF. The CDR3 DNA follows: TGTGCCCTGTGGGAGGTGCGGTACAAGAAACTCTTT.

As concerns this clone: Other DNA sequences from this sample encode an identical CDR3 as well. The gene calls are TRGV9 and TRGJP. The J gene was not available in TCRdb and was assigned here by matching the DNA to germline segments. V was pared by 0 bases and J by 10 bases, with 3 bases of the junction left unmatched. Germline V lookup: CDR1 GITISATS, CDR2 ISYDGTV (reference sequence). There are 15 residues in the CDR3. In DNA, the CDR3 is TGTGCCTTGTGGGAGGTGACTTTGGGCAAAAAAATCAAGGTATTT. Its translation is CALWEVTLGKKIKVF.

This clone showed up just a few times. The V call is TRGV9, the J call TRGJP. The J gene, absent from TCRdb, was called here by matching the DNA to germline. Germline V gives CDR1 GITISATS, CDR2 ISYDGTV (reference sequence). The CDR3 has 16 amino acids. V dropped 2 bases and J dropped 5; count of bases not matched to a gene: 3. Here the CDR3 DNA reads TGTGCCTTGTGGGAGGGGGAAGAGTTGGGCAAAAAAATCAAGGTATTT. Encoded protein: CALWEGEELGKKIKVF.

The chain uses TRGV9 and TRGJ1 or TRGJ2. Germline trimming cut 5 bases from V and 0 bases from J; bases unmatched to any gene: 4. The CDR3 has 13 amino acids. Looked up from germline, CDR1 is GITISATS and CDR2 is ISYDGTV (reference sequence). CDR3 nucleotides: TGTGCCTTGTGGGGGCAGAATTATTATAAGAAACTCTTT. It specifies CALWGQNYYKKLF.

This rearrangement joins TRGV9 to TRGJP1. Here the J gene came from matching the DNA to germline, since TCRdb omits it. The germline gives CDR1 GITISATS, CDR2 ISYDGTV (reference sequence). V dropped 0 bases and J dropped 10; count of bases not matched to a gene: 20. The CDR3 runs to 18 residues. The chain's CDR3 is CALWEVQVSYTTDWFKIF. CDR3 nucleotides: TGTGCCTTGTGGGAGGTGCAGGTTTCTTACACCACCGATTGGTTCAAGATATTT.